The clone carrying this TCR beta chain appeared many times. The CDR3 has 13 residues. Between the trimmed V and J ends, which lost 6 bases and 6 bases, there was a span of 12 bases. A J-beta primer mix and a sample-barcoded 5' primer were used in a second PCR of about 7 to 12 cycles. TCRdb recomputed calls from the 5' RACE reads with MiXCR, one row per CDR3 protein. The sample shows more than 800,000 distinct CDR3 sequences, under 30% of them seen only once. The data are from a study of blood T cells in healthy people across ages. This receptor was taken from a woman aged 80 or over in good health. V usage is TRBV12-3 or TRBV12-4 and J usage is TRBJ2-1, with D possibly matching TRBD1 (5 bases). The material sequenced was blood. The CDR3 DNA sequence: TGTGCCAGCAGCAGGGCTGTAGGCAATGAGCAGTTCTTC. Encoded protein: CASSRAVGNEQFF.